Presented here are 11 T cell receptor beta chains from one specimen sequenced in a study of blood T cell repertoires in COVID-19. TCRdb's copy holds only in-frame clones and misses some; the assay was immunoSEQ multiplex PCR. The table records 99,000 or so clones, roughly four fifths of them present only once. The sequencing input was peripheral blood. These receptors originate from a man in his sixties with acute or convalescent COVID-19.

DNA for the CDR3: TGTGCCAGCAGTGAAGCGGTCGTATATGGGGGGAATCAGCCCCAGCATTTT. This gives the protein CASSEAVVYGGNQPQHF. The chain is built from TRBV6-1 and TRBJ1-5; TRBD1 is a possible D gene (5 bases). The germline V and J ends were trimmed by 0 bases and 4 bases, with 16 bases remaining between them. This CDR3 contains 17 residues. CDR1 MNHNS and CDR2 SASEGT come from the germline V gene.

This rearrangement joins TRBV7-3 to TRBJ2-3; TRBD1 matches at 10 bases. Trimming removed 3 bases from V and 1 base from J; junction bases left unmatched: 7. There are 17 residues in the CDR3. Germline assignment: CDR1 SGHTA and CDR2 FQGTGA. The CDR3 reads CASSFAPGTGGTDTQYF. The CDR3 DNA is TGTGCCAGCAGCTTTGCCCCGGGGACAGGGGGCACAGATACGCAGTATTTT.

The V gene is TRBV9, the J gene TRBJ2-5; TRBD1 might be the D (6 bases). Trimming left V 0 bases short and J 7 bases short, with 13 bases between. The CDR3 consists of 14 residues. Germline V gene lookup returns CDR1 SGDLS and CDR2 YYNGEE. The CDR3 reads CASSVVGRGGTQYF. For the CDR3, the DNA is TGTGCCAGCAGCGTAGTGGGGAGAGGGGGGACCCAGTACTTC.

This chain uses TRBV10-3 with TRBJ2-5; a possible D gene is TRBD1 (6 bases). This CDR3 contains 13 residues. V shed 6 bases and J shed 2 bases, with 10 bases lying between them. CDR1 and CDR2 from the germline V gene are ENHRY and SYGVKD. The CDR3 DNA sequence: TGTGCCATCAGGGGGACACAACAAGAGACCCAGTACTTC. Protein: CAIRGTQQETQYF.

V is TRBV2 and J is TRBJ2-2; 8 bases line up with TRBD1. The CDR3 has 13 amino acids. The V gene's germline CDR1 is SNHLY and CDR2 FYNNEI. V shed 7 bases and J 5 bases; nucleotides not matched to a gene: 3. CDR3 residues: CASIRQGTGELFF. CDR3 coding DNA: TGTGCCAGCATCAGACAGGGGACCGGGGAGCTGTTTTTT.

The rearrangement joins TRBV5-1 to TRBJ2-7; no reliable D call. This CDR3 spans 16 amino acids. V lost 0 bases and J 0 bases, leaving 13 bases between the germline ends. From germline, CDR1 is SGHRS and CDR2 YFSETQ. CDR3 protein: CASSLASTRSSYEQYF. CDR3 DNA: TGCGCCAGCAGCTTGGCATCGACTCGGAGCTCCTACGAGCAGTACTTC.

This chain connects TRBV5-4 to TRBJ1-6; the D gene is possibly TRBD1 (6 bases). CDR1 and CDR2 from the germline V gene are SGHNT and YYREEE (reference sequence). The V gene lost 0 bases and the J gene lost 9 bases, with 13 bases spanning the gap. The CDR3 is 15 residues long. The CDR3 bases are TGTGCCAGCAGCTTGGATGCAGGGGTGGGTTCACCCCTCCACTTT. Its translation: CASSLDAGVGSPLHF. Looking up the rest from reference TRBV5-4 and TRBJ1-6 gives the full variable domain: ETGVTQSPTHLIKTRGQQVTLRCSSQSGHNTVSWYQQALGQGPQFIFQYYREEENGRGNFPPRFSGLQFPNYSSELNVNALELDDSALYLCASSLDAGVGSPLHFGNGTRLTVT.

This chain uses TRBV7-3 with TRBJ2-5, with TRBD1 as a possible D gene (6 bases). Germline V gene lookup returns CDR1 SGHTA and CDR2 FQGTGA. The CDR3 runs to 14 residues. The V gene lost 5 bases and the J gene lost 0 bases, with 10 bases spanning the gap. Here the CDR3 reads CASSRDRYQETQYF. The CDR3 DNA sequence: TGTGCCAGCAGCCGAGACAGGTACCAAGAGACCCAGTACTTC.

This clone was seen only a few times. The junction and the germline gene differ at one end; a read error may be behind it. The rearrangement links TRBV7-7 to TRBJ2-7; tentative D call: TRBD1 (8 bases). The germline CDR1 and CDR2 sequences are SSHAT and FNYEAQ (reference sequence). This CDR3 has 15 residues. The CDR3 loop is CASSQGGTGLYEQYF. The CDR3 DNA follows: TGTGCTAGCAGCCAGGGGGGGACAGGACTATACGAGCAGTACTTC.

This clone was seen just once. V and J are TRBV7-3 and TRBJ2-5, with D perhaps TRBD2 (5 bases). Deletions cut 3 bases from V and 0 bases from J, with 8 bases between. The CDR3 length is 14 residues. Germline-derived CDR1 and CDR2 are SGHTA and FQGTGA. CDR3 loop: CASSLGANQETQYF. The CDR3 DNA sequence: TGTGCCAGCAGCTTGGGAGCCAACCAAGAGACCCAGTACTTC. Filled out from reference TRBV7-3 and TRBJ2-5, the complete variable domain reads GAGVSQTPSNKVTEKGKYVELRCDPISGHTALYWYRQSLGQGPEFLIYFQGTGAADDSGLPNDRFFAVRPEGSVSTLKIQRTERGDSAVYLCASSLGANQETQYFGPGTRLLVL.

The rearrangement joins TRBV11-2 to TRBJ2-7; D is unresolved. Germline loops: CDR1 SGHAT, CDR2 FQNNGV. V was clipped by 0 bases and J by 2 bases, with 11 bases between them. This CDR3 contains 15 residues. The CDR3 spells CASSLDQVRTYEQYF. CDR3 DNA: TGTGCCAGCAGCTTAGATCAGGTCAGGACCTACGAGCAGTACTTC.